This TCR beta chain was sequenced in a study of CDR3 diversity in severe acne (dated by TCRdb to the late 2010s). From the cysteine through the phenylalanine, the CDR3 covers 18 amino acids. Here the CDR3 DNA is all that survives: 54 bases in frame from base 1. Reading the germline V gene (reference sequence) gives CDR1 SSHAT and CDR2 FNYEAQ. Clipping removes 5 bases from V and 5 bases from J, with 14 as the unmatched junction base count. In this sample, this clonotype turned up many times. No cognate antigen has been identified for it. Base quality data are lacking; no much larger clone is found one base away. The library was produced with PCR. TCRdb lists the instrument as Illumina HiSeq 2000. TCRdb passed the public sequencing reads through fastp at Q25 and MiXCR, retaining productive beta sequences. Each record represents a unique CDR3 protein, reported with the most common genes and DNA among its rows. Here the sample has under 95,000 distinct CDR3 sequences; around 50% occur a single time. Clones ranked in the top ten supply around 10% of the sample.

Input material: blood. The clonotype was recovered from a male donor in good health, serving as a control. The V gene is TRBV7-7 and the J gene is TRBJ2-1; the junction holds 11 bases that match TRBD2. The encoded CDR3 is CASSPTLEPGLADNEQFF. The nucleotide sequence reads as follows: TGTGCCAGCAGCCCTACACTCGAACCGGGACTAGCGGACAATGAGCAGTTCTTC.